Listed below are T cell receptor beta chains from one sample, sequenced in a study of technical replicates of blood from four donors. Generated by immunoSEQ multiplex PCR, the TCRdb table keeps only in-frame clones and is missing some. The sample records tens of thousands of clones, around 94% being singletons. The sample comprised T cells isolated from PBMCs. These receptors were taken from a human donor in good health. The CDR3 runs from the conserved cysteine through the conserved F or W. Fields, in order: D gene, J gene, clone size, V gene, CDR3 length, CDR3 protein, CDR3 DNA. The D gene is left open where the match is weak. Where a row states a size, it is once, few, many or the class of an expanded clone; other rows omit it.

D: TRBD1
J: TRBJ1-3
size: -
V: TRBV11-3
length: 16
CDR3: CASSLIRDRAGNTIYF
DNA: TGTGCCAGCAGCTTAATTAGGGACAGAGCTGGAAACACCATATATTTT

D: TRBD2
J: TRBJ2-5
size: -
V: TRBV2
length: 17
CDR3: CASSEFLAGGLQETQYF
DNA: TGTGCCAGCAGTGAATTTCTAGCGGGAGGCCTTCAAGAGACCCAGTACTTC

D: -
J: TRBJ2-2
size: -
V: TRBV6-5
length: 14
CDR3: CASRNRVFPGELFF
DNA: TGTGCCAGCAGGAACAGGGTGTTCCCCGGGGAGCTGTTTTTT

D: TRBD1
J: TRBJ1-2
size: -
V: TRBV15
length: 15
CDR3: CATSRNPQGADGYTF
DNA: TGTGCCACCAGCAGAAACCCACAGGGGGCCGATGGCTACACCTTC

D: TRBD1
J: TRBJ2-1
size: -
V: TRBV10-3
length: 15
CDR3: CAISEGQDPYNEQFF
DNA: TGTGCCATCAGTGAAGGACAGGACCCCTACAATGAGCAGTTCTTC

D: TRBD2
J: TRBJ2-5
size: -
V: TRBV28
length: 14
CDR3: CASHISGREETQYF
DNA: TGTGCCAGCCATATTAGCGGGAGGGAAGAGACCCAGTACTTC

D: -
J: TRBJ2-7
size: -
V: TRBV11-3
length: 13
CDR3: CASSYWVRDEQYF
DNA: TGTGCCAGCAGTTATTGGGTGCGGGACGAGCAGTACTTC

D: TRBD1
J: TRBJ1-2
size: -
V: TRBV7-9
length: 14
CDR3: CASSLAQGDYGYTF
DNA: TGTGCCAGCAGCTTAGCTCAGGGGGACTATGGCTACACCTTC

D: -
J: TRBJ2-7
size: -
V: TRBV6-5
length: 11
CDR3: CASSNLYEQYF
DNA: TGTGCCAGCAGTAATCTATACGAGCAGTACTTC

D: TRBD1
J: TRBJ2-3
size: -
V: TRBV9
length: 15
CDR3: CASSVADRDWDTQYF
DNA: TGTGCCAGCAGCGTAGCGGACAGGGATTGGGATACGCAGTATTTT

D: -
J: TRBJ2-6
size: -
V: TRBV9
length: 19
CDR3: CASSESGGTLLSGANVLTF
DNA: TGTGCCAGCAGCGAGTCGGGCGGGACGCTCCTCTCTGGGGCCAACGTCCTGACTTTC

D: -
J: TRBJ2-7
size: -
V: TRBV9
length: 14
CDR3: CASSVGASSEEQYF
DNA: TGTGCCAGCAGCGTAGGAGCTAGTAGTGAAGAGCAGTACTTC

D: -
J: TRBJ2-1
size: -
V: TRBV27
length: 14
CDR3: CASSLFGGGDEQFF
DNA: TGTGCCAGCAGTTTATTCGGAGGGGGCGATGAGCAGTTCTTC

D: -
J: TRBJ2-7
size: -
V: TRBV29-1
length: 12
CDR3: CSVVLSRYEQYF
DNA: TGCAGCGTTGTTCTGTCGAGGTACGAGCAGTACTTC

D: TRBD2
J: TRBJ2-3
size: -
V: TRBV7-3
length: 16
CDR3: CASSRLAGGSTDTQYF
DNA: TGTGCCAGCAGCCGTCTAGCGGGAGGGAGCACAGATACGCAGTATTTT

D: -
J: TRBJ1-4
size: -
V: TRBV19
length: 14
CDR3: CASMPGPTNEKLFF
DNA: TGTGCCAGTATGCCAGGCCCAACTAATGAAAAACTGTTTTTT

D: -
J: TRBJ2-7
size: -
V: TRBV7-9
length: 13
CDR3: CASSLGLQGKQYF
DNA: TGTGCCAGCAGCTTAGGCCTCCAGGGAAAGCAGTACTTC

D: -
J: TRBJ1-1
size: -
V: TRBV25-1
length: 12
CDR3: CASSVADIEAFF
DNA: TGTGCCAGCAGTGTTGCGGACATTGAAGCTTTCTTT

D: -
J: TRBJ1-5
size: -
V: TRBV19
length: 14
CDR3: CASRPTGVGQPQHF
DNA: TGTGCCAGTAGGCCGACAGGTGTCGGTCAGCCCCAGCATTTT

D: -
J: TRBJ2-6
size: -
V: TRBV2
length: 15
CDR3: CASKQTYSGANVLTF
DNA: TGTGCCAGCAAACAGACCTACTCTGGGGCCAACGTCCTGACTTTC

D: TRBD2
J: TRBJ2-2
size: -
V: TRBV6-5
length: 15
CDR3: CASKIRDYNTGELFF
DNA: TGTGCCAGCAAGATCCGGGACTACAACACCGGGGAGCTGTTTTTT

D: TRBD2
J: TRBJ2-7
size: once
V: TRBV7-2
length: 14
CDR3: CASWSPGTTYEQYF
DNA: TGTGCCAGCTGGTCCCCCGGGACTACCTACGAGCAGTACTTC

D: -
J: TRBJ1-1
size: -
V: TRBV18
length: 16
CDR3: CASSPTGQNMNTEAFF
DNA: TGTGCCAGCTCACCGACAGGTCAGAACATGAACACTGAAGCTTTCTTT

D: TRBD2
J: TRBJ2-7
size: -
V: TRBV5-4
length: 17
CDR3: CASSLVLSAGSSYEQYF
DNA: TGTGCCAGCAGCTTGGTCCTTTCAGCGGGGAGCTCCTACGAGCAGTACTTC

D: -
J: TRBJ2-2
size: -
V: TRBV11-2
length: 17
CDR3: CASSPDLQGSNTGELFF
DNA: TGTGCCAGCAGCCCAGATCTTCAGGGGTCCAACACCGGGGAGCTGTTTTTT

D: TRBD1
J: TRBJ1-2
size: -
V: TRBV7-9
length: 19
CDR3: CASSPLLRQGVYTPYGYTF
DNA: TGTGCCAGCAGCCCTCTGTTGAGACAGGGGGTATATACCCCTTATGGCTACACCTTC

D: -
J: TRBJ2-1
size: -
V: TRBV23-1
length: 14
CDR3: CASSHLPGGSEQFF
DNA: TGCGCCAGCAGTCATCTTCCAGGAGGGAGTGAGCAGTTCTTC

D: TRBD1
J: TRBJ1-2
size: -
V: TRBV6-5
length: 15
CDR3: CASSFVSDRNYGYTF
DNA: TGTGCCAGCAGTTTCGTCTCGGACAGGAACTATGGCTACACCTTC

D: -
J: TRBJ1-4
size: -
V: TRBV5-1
length: 16
CDR3: CASSLETGPTNEKLFF
DNA: TGCGCCAGCAGCTTGGAGACGGGTCCAACTAATGAAAAACTGTTTTTT

D: -
J: TRBJ2-7
size: -
V: TRBV30
length: 14
CDR3: CAWSVPGIPYEQYF
DNA: TGTGCCTGGAGTGTACCCGGGATCCCCTACGAGCAGTACTTC

D: -
J: TRBJ1-5
size: -
V: TRBV6-5
length: 14
CDR3: CASRGQYSNQPQHF
DNA: TGTGCCAGCCGAGGACAGTATAGCAATCAGCCCCAGCATTTT

D: TRBD1
J: TRBJ1-1
size: -
V: TRBV9
length: 13
CDR3: CASSPRTGGSSFF
DNA: TGTGCCAGCAGCCCCAGGACAGGGGGCTCGTCTTTCTTT

D: -
J: TRBJ1-1
size: -
V: TRBV6-5
length: 15
CDR3: CASSYSVEGNTEAFF
DNA: TGTGCCAGCAGTTACAGCGTGGAGGGTAACACTGAAGCTTTCTTT

D: TRBD1
J: TRBJ1-1
size: -
V: TRBV15
length: 16
CDR3: CATSTRDSSSNTEAFF
DNA: TGTGCCACCAGCACCAGGGACAGCTCATCGAACACTGAAGCTTTCTTT

D: TRBD2
J: TRBJ2-5
size: -
V: TRBV4-1
length: 16
CDR3: CASSQGLAGDQETQYF
DNA: TGCGCCAGCAGCCAGGGACTAGCGGGAGACCAAGAGACCCAGTACTTC

D: TRBD2
J: TRBJ2-1
size: -
V: TRBV29-1
length: 10
CDR3: CSVWDGGGFF
DNA: TGCAGCGTTTGGGACGGCGGGGGGTTCTTC

D: -
J: TRBJ2-2
size: -
V: TRBV7-9
length: 16
CDR3: CASSLVRARDTGELFF
DNA: TGTGCCAGCAGCCTAGTCAGGGCACGGGACACCGGGGAGCTGTTTTTT

D: TRBD1
J: TRBJ1-5
size: -
V: TRBV29-1
length: 16
CDR3: CSVETRQGTRGQPQHF
DNA: TGCAGCGTTGAAACGAGACAGGGTACCCGGGGGCAGCCCCAGCATTTT

D: -
J: TRBJ2-1
size: -
V: TRBV7-2
length: 14
CDR3: CASTLDSLYNEQFF
DNA: TGTGCCAGCACTCTGGACAGCCTCTACAATGAGCAGTTCTTC

D: -
J: TRBJ1-5
size: -
V: TRBV29-1
length: 13
CDR3: CSVATGSNQPQHF
DNA: TGCAGCGTCGCTACAGGGAGCAATCAGCCCCAGCATTTT

D: -
J: TRBJ2-1
size: -
V: TRBV14
length: 16
CDR3: CASSQPLANYYNEQFF
DNA: TGTGCCAGCAGCCAACCCCTTGCGAACTACTACAATGAGCAGTTCTTC

D: -
J: TRBJ1-5
size: -
V: TRBV5-1
length: 13
CDR3: CASSLGANQPQHF
DNA: TGCGCCAGCAGCTTGGGGGCCAATCAGCCCCAGCATTTT

D: -
J: TRBJ2-7
size: -
V: TRBV7-8
length: 12
CDR3: CASSLVQYEQYF
DNA: TGTGCCAGCAGCTTAGTTCAGTACGAGCAGTACTTC

D: -
J: TRBJ2-1
size: -
V: TRBV11-2
length: 14
CDR3: CASSSRGWNNEQFF
DNA: TGTGCCAGCAGCTCGCGAGGCTGGAACAATGAGCAGTTCTTC

D: -
J: TRBJ2-7
size: -
V: TRBV7-2
length: 15
CDR3: CASSGGTETYYEQYF
DNA: TGTGCCAGCAGCGGCGGGACAGAAACTTACTACGAGCAGTACTTC

D: -
J: TRBJ2-7
size: -
V: TRBV6-5
length: 14
CDR3: CASSYAEGAVEQYF
DNA: TGTGCCAGCAGTTACGCGGAGGGGGCGGTCGAGCAGTACTTC

D: TRBD2
J: TRBJ2-1
size: -
V: TRBV9
length: 16
CDR3: CASSEGLALTYNEQFF
DNA: TGTGCCAGCAGCGAAGGACTAGCCTTAACTTACAATGAGCAGTTCTTC

D: TRBD1
J: TRBJ1-4
size: -
V: TRBV30
length: 13
CDR3: CAWKGGIGEKLFF
DNA: TGTGCCTGGAAAGGGGGCATCGGGGAAAAACTGTTTTTT

D: TRBD1
J: TRBJ1-4
size: -
V: TRBV2
length: 13
CDR3: CASSGTGEEKLFF
DNA: TGTGCCAGCAGTGGGACAGGGGAGGAAAAACTGTTTTTT

D: -
J: TRBJ2-2
size: -
V: TRBV2
length: 14
CDR3: CASSISRNTGELFF
DNA: TGTGCCAGCAGTATTAGCCGGAACACCGGGGAGCTGTTTTTT

D: TRBD2
J: TRBJ2-7
size: -
V: TRBV10-2
length: 13
CDR3: CASGRLAGREQYF
DNA: TGCGCCAGCGGGCGGCTAGCGGGGCGCGAGCAGTACTTC

D: -
J: TRBJ1-1
size: -
V: TRBV2
length: 12
CDR3: CASKSGLSEAFF
DNA: TGTGCCAGCAAAAGCGGACTCTCGGAAGCTTTCTTT

D: -
J: TRBJ2-1
size: -
V: TRBV21-1
length: 15
CDR3: CASSKNSGRANEQFF
DNA: TGTGCCAGCAGCAAGAATAGCGGGAGGGCCAATGAGCAGTTCTTC